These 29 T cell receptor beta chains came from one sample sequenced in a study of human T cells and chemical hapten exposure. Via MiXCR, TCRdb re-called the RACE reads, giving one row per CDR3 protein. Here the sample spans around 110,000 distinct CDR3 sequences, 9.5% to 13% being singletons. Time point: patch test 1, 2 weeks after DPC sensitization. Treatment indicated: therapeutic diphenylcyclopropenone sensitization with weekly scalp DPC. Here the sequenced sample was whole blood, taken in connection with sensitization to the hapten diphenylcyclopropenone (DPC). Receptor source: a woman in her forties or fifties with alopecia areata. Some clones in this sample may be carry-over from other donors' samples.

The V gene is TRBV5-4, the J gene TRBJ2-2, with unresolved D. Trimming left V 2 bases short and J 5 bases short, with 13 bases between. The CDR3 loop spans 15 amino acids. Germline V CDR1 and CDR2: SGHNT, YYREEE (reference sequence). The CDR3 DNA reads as TGTGCCAGCAGCTTTGGTACTACCGGGACCGGGGAGCTGTTTTTT. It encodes CASSFGTTGTGELFF.

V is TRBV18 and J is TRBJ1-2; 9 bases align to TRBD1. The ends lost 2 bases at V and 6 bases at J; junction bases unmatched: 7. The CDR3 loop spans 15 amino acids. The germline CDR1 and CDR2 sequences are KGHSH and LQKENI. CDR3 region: CASSPAGTGHDGYTF. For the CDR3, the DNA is TGTGCCAGCTCACCAGCCGGGACAGGGCACGATGGCTACACCTTC.

The CDR3 sequence: CASSSDRADGELFF. CDR3 nucleotides: TGTGCCAGCAGCTCGGACAGGGCGGACGGGGAGCTGTTTTTT. The rearrangement joins TRBV7-6 to TRBJ2-2; 8 nucleotides match TRBD1. The CDR3 is 14 residues long. Germline assignment: CDR1 SGHVS and CDR2 FNYEAQ. Trimming cost V 4 bases and J 7 bases; bases outside gene matches: 5. Full variable domain (missing parts from reference TRBV7-6 and TRBJ2-2): GAGVSQSPRYKVTKRGQDVALRCDPISGHVSLYWYRQALGQGPEFLTYFNYEAQQDKSGLPNDRFSAERPEGSISTLTIQRTEQRDSAMYRCASSSDRADGELFFGEGSRLTVL.

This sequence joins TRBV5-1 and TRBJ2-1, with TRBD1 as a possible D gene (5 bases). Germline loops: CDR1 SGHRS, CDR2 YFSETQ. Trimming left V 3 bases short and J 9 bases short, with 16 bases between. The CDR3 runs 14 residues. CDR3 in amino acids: CASSWGPPQGEQFF. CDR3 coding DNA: TGCGCCAGCAGCTGGGGTCCCCCCCAGGGTGAGCAGTTCTTC.

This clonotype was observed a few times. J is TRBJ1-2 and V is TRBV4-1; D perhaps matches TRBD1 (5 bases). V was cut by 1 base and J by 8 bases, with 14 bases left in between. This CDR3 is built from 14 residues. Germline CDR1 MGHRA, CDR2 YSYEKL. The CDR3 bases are TGCGCCAGCAGCCAAGTAGTACCCAGGGCCGGCTACACCTTC. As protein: CASSQVVPRAGYTF.

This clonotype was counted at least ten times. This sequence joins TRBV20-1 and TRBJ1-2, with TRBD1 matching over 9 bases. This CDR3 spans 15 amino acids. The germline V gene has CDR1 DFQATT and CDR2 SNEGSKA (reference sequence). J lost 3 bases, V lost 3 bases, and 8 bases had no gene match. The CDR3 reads CSASATGGSDYGYTF. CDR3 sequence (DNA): TGCAGTGCTAGCGCTACAGGGGGCAGTGACTATGGCTACACCTTC.

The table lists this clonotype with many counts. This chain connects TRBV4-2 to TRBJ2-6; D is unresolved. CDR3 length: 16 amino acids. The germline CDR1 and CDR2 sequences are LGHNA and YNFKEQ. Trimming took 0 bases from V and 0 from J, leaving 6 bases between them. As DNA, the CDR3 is TGTGCCAGCAGCCAAGAAATGGCCTCTGGGGCCAACGTCCTGACTTTC. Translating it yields CASSQEMASGANVLTF.

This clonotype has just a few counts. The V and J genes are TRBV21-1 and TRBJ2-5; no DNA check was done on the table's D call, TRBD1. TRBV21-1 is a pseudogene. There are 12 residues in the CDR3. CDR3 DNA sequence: TGTGCCAGCAAGGGGTCTTTGGAGACCCAGTACTTC. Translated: CASKGSLETQYF.

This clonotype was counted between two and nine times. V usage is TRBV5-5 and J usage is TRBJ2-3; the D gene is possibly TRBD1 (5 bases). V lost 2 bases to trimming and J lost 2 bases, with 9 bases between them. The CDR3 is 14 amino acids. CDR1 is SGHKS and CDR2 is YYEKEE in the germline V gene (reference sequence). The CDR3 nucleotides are TGTGCCAGCAGCTTAGGGGCACTCACAGATACGCAGTATTTT. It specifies CASSLGALTDTQYF.

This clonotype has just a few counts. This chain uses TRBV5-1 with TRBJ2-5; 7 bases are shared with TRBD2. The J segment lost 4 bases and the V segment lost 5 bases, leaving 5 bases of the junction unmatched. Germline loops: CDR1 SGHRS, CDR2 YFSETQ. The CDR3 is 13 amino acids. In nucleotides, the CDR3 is TGCGCCAGCAGGGAAGGCGGGGGAGAGACCCAGTACTTC. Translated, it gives CASREGGGETQYF.

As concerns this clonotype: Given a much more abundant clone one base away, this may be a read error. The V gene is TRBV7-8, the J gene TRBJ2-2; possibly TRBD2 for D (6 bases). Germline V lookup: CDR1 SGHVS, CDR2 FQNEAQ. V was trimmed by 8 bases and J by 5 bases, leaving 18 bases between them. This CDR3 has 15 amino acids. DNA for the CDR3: TGTGCCAGCGGCTCCTTTAGCGGCCTTACCGGGGAGCTGTTTTTT. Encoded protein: CASGSFSGLTGELFF. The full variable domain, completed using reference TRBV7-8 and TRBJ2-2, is GAGVSQSPRYKVAKRGQDVALRCDPISGHVSLFWYQQALGQGPEFLTYFQNEAQLDKSGLPSDRFFAERPEGSVSTLKIQRTQQEDSAVYLCASGSFSGLTGELFFGEGSRLTVL.

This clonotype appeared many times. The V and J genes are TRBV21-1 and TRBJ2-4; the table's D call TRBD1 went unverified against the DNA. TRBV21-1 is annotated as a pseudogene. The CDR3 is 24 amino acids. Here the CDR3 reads CASSKPHTNESDRILALAKNIQYF. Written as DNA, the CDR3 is TGTGCCAGCAGCAAACCACATACGAATGAAAGCGACAGAATCCTGGCCCTAGCCAAAAACATTCAGTACTTC.

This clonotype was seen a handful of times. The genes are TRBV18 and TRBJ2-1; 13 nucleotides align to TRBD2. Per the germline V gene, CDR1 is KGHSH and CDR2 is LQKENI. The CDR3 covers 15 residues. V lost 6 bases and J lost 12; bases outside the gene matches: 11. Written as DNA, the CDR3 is TGTGCCAGCTCTCACCCGGGACTAGCGGGAATTTGGCAGTTCTTC. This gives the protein CASSHPGLAGIWQFF.

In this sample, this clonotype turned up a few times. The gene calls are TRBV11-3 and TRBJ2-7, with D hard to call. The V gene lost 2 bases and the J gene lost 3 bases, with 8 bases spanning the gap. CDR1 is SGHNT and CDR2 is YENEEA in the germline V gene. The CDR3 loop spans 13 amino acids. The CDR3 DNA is TGTGCCAGCAGCTTACACCCCAGCTACGAGCAGTACTTC. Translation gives CASSLHPSYEQYF.

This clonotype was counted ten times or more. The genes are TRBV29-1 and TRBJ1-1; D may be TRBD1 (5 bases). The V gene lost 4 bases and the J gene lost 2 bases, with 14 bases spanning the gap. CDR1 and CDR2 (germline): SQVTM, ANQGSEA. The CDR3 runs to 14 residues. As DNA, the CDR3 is TGCAGCGTTGGGAGGACACACGGTAACACTGAAGCTTTCTTT. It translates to CSVGRTHGNTEAFF.

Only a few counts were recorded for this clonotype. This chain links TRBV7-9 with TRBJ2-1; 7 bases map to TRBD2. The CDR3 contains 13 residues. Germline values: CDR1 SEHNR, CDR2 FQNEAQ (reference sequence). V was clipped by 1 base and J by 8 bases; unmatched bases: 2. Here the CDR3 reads CASSLVGGDEQFF. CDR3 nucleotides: TGTGCCAGCAGCTTAGTGGGAGGGGATGAGCAGTTCTTC.

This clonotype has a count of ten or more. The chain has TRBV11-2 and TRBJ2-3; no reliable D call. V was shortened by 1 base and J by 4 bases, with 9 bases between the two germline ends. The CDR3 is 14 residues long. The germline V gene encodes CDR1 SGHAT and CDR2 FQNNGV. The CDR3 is CASSLVVASDTQYF. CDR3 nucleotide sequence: TGTGCCAGCAGCTTAGTGGTAGCATCAGATACGCAGTATTTT.

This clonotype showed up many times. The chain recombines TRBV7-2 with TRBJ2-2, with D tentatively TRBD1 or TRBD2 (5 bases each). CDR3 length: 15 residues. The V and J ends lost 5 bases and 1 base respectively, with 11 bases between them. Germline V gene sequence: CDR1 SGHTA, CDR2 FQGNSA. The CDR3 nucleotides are TGTGCCAGCAGCGAGGGACCGCTGAACACCGGGGAGCTGTTTTTT. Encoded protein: CASSEGPLNTGELFF.

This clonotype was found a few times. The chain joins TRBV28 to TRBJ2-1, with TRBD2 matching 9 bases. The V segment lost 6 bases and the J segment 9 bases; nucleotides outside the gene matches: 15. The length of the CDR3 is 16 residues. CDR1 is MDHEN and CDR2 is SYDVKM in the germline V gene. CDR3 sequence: CASRQASGTSIGEQFF. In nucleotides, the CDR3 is TGTGCCAGCAGACAGGCTAGCGGGACGTCAATCGGTGAGCAGTTCTTC.

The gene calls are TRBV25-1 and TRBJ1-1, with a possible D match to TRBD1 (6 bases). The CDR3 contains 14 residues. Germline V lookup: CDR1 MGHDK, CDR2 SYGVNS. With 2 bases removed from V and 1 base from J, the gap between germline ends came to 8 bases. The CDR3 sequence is CASSEQQGNTEAFF. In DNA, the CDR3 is TGTGCCAGCAGTGAACAACAGGGGAACACTGAAGCTTTCTTT.

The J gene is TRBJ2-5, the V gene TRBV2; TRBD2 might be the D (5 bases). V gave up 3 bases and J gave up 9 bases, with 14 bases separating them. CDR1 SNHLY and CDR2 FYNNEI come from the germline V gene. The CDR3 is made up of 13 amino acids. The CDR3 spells CASSDGGAGAQYF. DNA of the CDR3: TGTGCCAGCAGTGATGGAGGAGCCGGCGCCCAGTACTTC.

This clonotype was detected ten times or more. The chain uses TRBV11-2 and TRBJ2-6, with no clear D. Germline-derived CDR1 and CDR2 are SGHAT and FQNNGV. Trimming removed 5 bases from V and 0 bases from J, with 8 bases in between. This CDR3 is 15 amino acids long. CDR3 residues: CASSQRSSGANVLTF. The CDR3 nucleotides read TGTGCCAGCAGCCAACGGAGCTCTGGGGCCAACGTCCTGACTTTC. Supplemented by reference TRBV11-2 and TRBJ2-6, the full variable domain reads EAGVAQSPRYKIIEKRQSVAFWCNPISGHATLYWYQQILGQGPKLLIQFQNNGVVDDSQLPKDRFSAERLKGVDSTLKIQPAKLEDSAVYLCASSQRSSGANVLTFGAGSRLTVL.

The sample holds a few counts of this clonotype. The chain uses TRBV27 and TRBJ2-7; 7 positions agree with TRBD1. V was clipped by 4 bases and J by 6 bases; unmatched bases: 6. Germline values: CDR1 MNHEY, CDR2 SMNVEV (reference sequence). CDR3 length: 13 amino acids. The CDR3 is CASSWGQIGEQYF. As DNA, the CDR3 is TGTGCCAGCAGTTGGGGACAGATCGGCGAGCAGTACTTC.

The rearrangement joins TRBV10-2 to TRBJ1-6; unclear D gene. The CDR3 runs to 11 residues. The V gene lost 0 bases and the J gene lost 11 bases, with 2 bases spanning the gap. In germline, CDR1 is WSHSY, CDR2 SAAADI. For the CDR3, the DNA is TGCGCCAGCAGTGAGTCGACACCCCTCCACTTT. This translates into CASSESTPLHF.

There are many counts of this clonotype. In DNA form, the CDR3 reads TGCGCCAGCAGCGGAGAACAGGGTCCCTGGGAGACCCAGTACTTC. Its protein is CASSGEQGPWETQYF. The V gene is TRBV5-1, the J gene TRBJ2-5; D might be TRBD1 (6 bases). CDR3 length equals 15 residues. Germline CDR1 is SGHRS and CDR2 is YFSETQ. V lost 4 bases and J lost 5, with 18 bases in between.

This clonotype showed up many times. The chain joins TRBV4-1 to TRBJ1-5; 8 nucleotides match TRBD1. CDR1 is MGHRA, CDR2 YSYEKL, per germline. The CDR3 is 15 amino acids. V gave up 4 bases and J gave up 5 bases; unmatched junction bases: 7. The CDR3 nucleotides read TGCGCCAGCAGCCCCGCAGGGGGCGCTTATCAGCCCCAGCATTTT. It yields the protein CASSPAGGAYQPQHF.

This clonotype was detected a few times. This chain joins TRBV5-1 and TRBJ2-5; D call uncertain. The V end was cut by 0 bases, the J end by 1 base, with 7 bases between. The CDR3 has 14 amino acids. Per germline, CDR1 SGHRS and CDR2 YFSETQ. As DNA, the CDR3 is TGCGCCAGCAGCTTGGATAGGGCCCAAGAGACCCAGTACTTC. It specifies CASSLDRAQETQYF.

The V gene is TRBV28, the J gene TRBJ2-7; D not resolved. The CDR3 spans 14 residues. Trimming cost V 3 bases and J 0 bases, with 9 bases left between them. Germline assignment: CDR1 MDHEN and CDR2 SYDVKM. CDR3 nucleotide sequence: TGTGCCAGCAGTTTGAAAGGGATCTCCTACGAGCAGTACTTC. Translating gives CASSLKGISYEQYF.

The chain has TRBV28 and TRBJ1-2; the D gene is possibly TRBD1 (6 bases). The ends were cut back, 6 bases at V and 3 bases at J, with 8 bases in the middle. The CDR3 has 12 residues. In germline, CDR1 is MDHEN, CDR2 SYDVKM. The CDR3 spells CASSRGYYGYTF. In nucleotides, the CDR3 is TGTGCCAGCAGCAGGGGCTACTATGGCTACACCTTC.